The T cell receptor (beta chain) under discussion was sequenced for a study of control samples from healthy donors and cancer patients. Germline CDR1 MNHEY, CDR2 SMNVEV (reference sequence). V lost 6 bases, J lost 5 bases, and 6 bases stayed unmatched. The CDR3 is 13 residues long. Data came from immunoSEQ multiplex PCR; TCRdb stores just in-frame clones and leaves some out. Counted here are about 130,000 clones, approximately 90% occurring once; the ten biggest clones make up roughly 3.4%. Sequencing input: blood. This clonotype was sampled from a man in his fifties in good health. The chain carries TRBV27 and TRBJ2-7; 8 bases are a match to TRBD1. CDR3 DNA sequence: TGTGCCAGCAGAGGACAGGGTGGCCACGAGCAGTACTTC. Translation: CASRGQGGHEQYF.